This TCR beta chain stems from a study of sequential checkpoint blockade in melanoma. Study background: DNA from 91 pretreatment tumor samples underwent TCRβ immunosequencing.

Treatment defined: randomized to nivolumab then ipilimumab (arm A) or the reverse (arm B). CDR3 length: 14 amino acids. The junction had 2 bases not matched to a gene; V was cut back by 3 bases and J by 2 bases. CDR1 is LNHNV and CDR2 is YYDKDF in the germline V gene (reference sequence). Here immunoSEQ multiplex PCR was the method, and the copy in TCRdb shows in-frame clones only, minus some. The sample has about 4,600 clones; 25% to 40% are singletons. This specimen was tumor tissue (inferred from file names), taken from a patient given nivolumab and ipilimumab in sequence. The J gene is TRBJ2-3, the V gene TRBV15, with 7 bases lining up with TRBD1. The TCR sequence derives from a human donor with melanoma. The CDR3 bases are TGTGCCACCAGCAGGACAGGGTTCACAGATACGCAGTATTTT. It specifies CATSRTGFTDTQYF.